The T cell receptor (beta chain) described here comes from a study of lymphopenia after photon versus proton radiotherapy. Whole-study results and caveats: After the lymphocyte nadir, photon-treated repertoires showed oligoclonal expansion, especially of CD8+ Temra cells. Proton therapy kept repertoires fairly stable, unlike photons, which gained effector/memory cells. Better survival with proton therapy was suggested as possible, not demonstrated.

About this clone itself: Its cognate antigen is unknown. The junction departs from the called germline gene at one end, perhaps through a read error.

CDR3 length: 19 amino acids. From germline, CDR1 is MGHRA and CDR2 YSYEKL. This table comes from immunoSEQ multiplex PCR, and its TCRdb copy is limited to in-frame clones, with some not included. The table has 150,000 to 200,000 clones, 75% to 90% seen once. This specimen was peripheral blood, taken from a patient treated with photon-based radiotherapy. This TCR was sampled from a man aged 50 to 60 with gastric cancer. The chain has TRBV4-1 and TRBJ1-2, with TRBD1 matching over 12 bases. The CDR3 loop is CASTQERPGQGARRYGYTF. The DNA for the CDR3 is TGCGCCAGCACCCAAGAAAGGCCGGGACAGGGGGCGCGACGCTATGGCTACACCTTC.